This is a list of T cell receptor beta chains from one sample in a study of spatial heterogeneity in lung cancer. One entry per CDR3 protein, called by TCRdb with MiXCR from the 5' RACE reads. The sample has approximately 7,500 distinct CDR3 sequences; about 3.3% are singletons. The sequencing here drew on lung tumor tissue, taken at surgery. Receptors originate from a male donor with early-stage non-small cell lung cancer. Both conserved end residues are part of each CDR3. The order of the fields is D gene, V gene, J gene, clone size, CDR3 protein, CDR3 DNA. A D gene is named only where the DNA matches it firmly. Expanded clones are given a class, and other clones once, few, many or no size at all.

d_call: TRBD2
v_call: TRBV4-1
j_call: TRBJ2-1
clone_size: many
cdr3_aa: CASSPEGTGVLAGVFNEQFF
cdr3_nt: TGCGCCAGCAGCCCCGAGGGGACAGGCGTACTAGCGGGAGTGTTCAATGAGCAGTTCTTC

d_call: TRBD1
v_call: TRBV20-1
j_call: TRBJ1-3
clone_size: many
cdr3_aa: CSAQDRQGSTGNTIYF
cdr3_nt: TGCAGTGCGCAAGACCGACAGGGAAGCACTGGAAACACCATATATTTT

d_call: NA
v_call: TRBV10-1
j_call: TRBJ2-5
clone_size: medium-sized
cdr3_aa: CASSESKGVETQYF
cdr3_nt: TGCGCCAGCAGTGAGTCGAAAGGGGTCGAGACCCAGTACTTC

d_call: NA
v_call: TRBV19
j_call: TRBJ1-5
clone_size: many
cdr3_aa: CASSAGLLLGGNQPQHF
cdr3_nt: TGTGCCAGTAGTGCGGGCTTATTACTAGGGGGCAATCAGCCCCAGCATTTT

d_call: NA
v_call: TRBV18
j_call: TRBJ1-1
clone_size: medium-sized
cdr3_aa: CASSPPGSYTEAFF
cdr3_nt: TGTGCCAGCTCACCACCGGGGTCTTACACTGAAGCTTTCTTT

d_call: TRBD1
v_call: TRBV20-1
j_call: TRBJ1-5
clone_size: medium-sized
cdr3_aa: CSASRNRGLGQPQHF
cdr3_nt: TGCAGTGCTAGTAGGAACAGGGGGCTCGGTCAGCCCCAGCATTTT

d_call: NA
v_call: TRBV27
j_call: TRBJ2-1
clone_size: medium-sized
cdr3_aa: CASSLRDEQFF
cdr3_nt: TGTGCCAGCAGTTTACGGGATGAGCAGTTCTTC

d_call: TRBD2
v_call: TRBV4-2
j_call: TRBJ2-1
clone_size: few
cdr3_aa: CASSQDASGNPYNEQFF
cdr3_nt: TGTGCCAGCAGCCAAGATGCTAGCGGGAACCCCTACAATGAGCAGTTCTTC

d_call: NA
v_call: TRBV30
j_call: TRBJ2-2
clone_size: medium-sized
cdr3_aa: CAWRPGYAGELFF
cdr3_nt: TGTGCCTGGAGACCAGGGTACGCCGGGGAGCTGTTTTTT

d_call: NA
v_call: TRBV6-2/TRBV6-3
j_call: TRBJ2-7
clone_size: medium-sized
cdr3_aa: CASMRGHYEQYF
cdr3_nt: TGTGCCAGCATGAGGGGTCACTACGAGCAGTACTTC

d_call: TRBD1
v_call: TRBV18
j_call: TRBJ2-1
clone_size: many
cdr3_aa: CASSRTGDGYNEQFF
cdr3_nt: TGTGCCAGCTCCAGAACAGGGGACGGGTACAATGAGCAGTTCTTC

d_call: NA
v_call: TRBV12-3/TRBV12-4
j_call: TRBJ2-1
clone_size: medium-sized
cdr3_aa: CASSLDSYNEQFF
cdr3_nt: TGTGCCAGCAGTCTCGACAGCTACAATGAGCAGTTCTTC

d_call: TRBD2
v_call: TRBV5-1
j_call: TRBJ2-7
clone_size: medium-sized
cdr3_aa: CASSLDSGRDEQYF
cdr3_nt: TGCGCCAGCAGCTTGGATAGCGGGAGAGACGAGCAGTACTTC

d_call: NA
v_call: TRBV9
j_call: TRBJ2-5
clone_size: medium-sized
cdr3_aa: CASSVTTQETQYF
cdr3_nt: TGTGCCAGCAGCGTAACCACCCAAGAGACCCAGTACTTC

d_call: NA
v_call: TRBV3-1
j_call: TRBJ2-7
clone_size: many
cdr3_aa: CASSSDTTSSYEQYF
cdr3_nt: TGTGCCAGCAGTTCAGACACCACGAGCTCCTACGAGCAGTACTTC

d_call: NA
v_call: TRBV5-1
j_call: TRBJ2-5
clone_size: medium-sized
cdr3_aa: CASSPGDPLGETQYF
cdr3_nt: TGCGCCAGCAGCCCTGGGGACCCTTTGGGAGAGACCCAGTACTTC

d_call: TRBD2
v_call: TRBV27
j_call: TRBJ2-3
clone_size: many
cdr3_aa: CASSLARLAGTDTQYF
cdr3_nt: TGTGCCAGCAGTCTCGCCCGACTAGCGGGCACAGATACGCAGTATTTT

d_call: TRBD2
v_call: TRBV20-1
j_call: TRBJ2-3
clone_size: medium-sized
cdr3_aa: CSARTSMGTDTQYF
cdr3_nt: TGCAGTGCCCGGACTAGCATGGGCACAGATACGCAGTATTTT

d_call: NA
v_call: TRBV11-2
j_call: TRBJ1-1
clone_size: medium-sized
cdr3_aa: CATTLRVTEAFF
cdr3_nt: TGTGCCACCACCCTCAGGGTGACTGAAGCTTTCTTT

d_call: NA
v_call: TRBV28
j_call: TRBJ1-6
clone_size: few
cdr3_aa: CASSFPSEGSSPLHF
cdr3_nt: TGTGCCAGCAGTTTTCCGAGTGAAGGAAGTTCACCCCTCCACTTT

d_call: TRBD2
v_call: TRBV2
j_call: TRBJ2-3
clone_size: few
cdr3_aa: CASSESGGGDTQYF
cdr3_nt: TGTGCCAGCAGTGAGAGCGGGGGAGGGGATACGCAGTATTTT

d_call: TRBD2
v_call: TRBV6-5
j_call: TRBJ2-5
clone_size: medium-sized
cdr3_aa: CASSVLAGGPQETQYF
cdr3_nt: TGTGCCAGCAGTGTTCTAGCGGGGGGCCCTCAAGAGACCCAGTACTTC

d_call: TRBD1
v_call: TRBV12-3/TRBV12-4
j_call: TRBJ1-2
clone_size: many
cdr3_aa: CASGTGGVYGYTF
cdr3_nt: TGTGCCAGTGGGACAGGGGGCGTATACGGCTACACCTTC

d_call: TRBD1
v_call: TRBV7-3
j_call: TRBJ2-1
clone_size: many
cdr3_aa: CASSPGTGGGREQFF
cdr3_nt: TGTGCCAGCAGCCCAGGGACAGGGGGCGGGCGGGAGCAGTTCTTC

d_call: NA
v_call: TRBV24-1
j_call: TRBJ1-1
clone_size: few
cdr3_aa: CATSDPDETEAFF
cdr3_nt: TGTGCCACCAGTGACCCCGACGAAACTGAAGCTTTCTTT

d_call: TRBD1
v_call: TRBV20-1
j_call: TRBJ2-3
clone_size: many
cdr3_aa: CSAARGRADTQYF
cdr3_nt: TGCAGTGCCGCCAGGGGGCGCGCAGATACGCAGTATTTT

d_call: TRBD1
v_call: TRBV7-9
j_call: TRBJ1-5
clone_size: few
cdr3_aa: CASSPGTEYNQPQHF
cdr3_nt: TGTGCCAGCAGCCCGGGGACAGAATACAATCAGCCCCAGCATTTT

d_call: NA
v_call: TRBV5-1
j_call: TRBJ1-5
clone_size: many
cdr3_aa: CASSLAGGEGQPQHF
cdr3_nt: TGCGCCAGCAGCTTGGCCGGCGGGGAAGGTCAGCCCCAGCATTTT

d_call: NA
v_call: TRBV5-6
j_call: TRBJ2-5
clone_size: NA
cdr3_aa: CASSLASAVKETQYF
cdr3_nt: TGTGCCAGCAGCTTGGCTAGCGCGGTTAAAGAGACCCAGTACTTC

d_call: TRBD1
v_call: TRBV6-1
j_call: TRBJ1-3
clone_size: many
cdr3_aa: CATGEKRGPGGNTIYF
cdr3_nt: TGTGCCACAGGAGAAAAAAGGGGGCCAGGAGGAAACACCATATATTTT

d_call: NA
v_call: TRBV20-1
j_call: TRBJ2-2
clone_size: many
cdr3_aa: CSGVQGTGELFF
cdr3_nt: TGCAGTGGGGTTCAAGGCACCGGGGAGCTGTTTTTT

d_call: TRBD2
v_call: TRBV5-4
j_call: TRBJ2-2
clone_size: many
cdr3_aa: CASSLEGSGGARAGELFF
cdr3_nt: TGTGCCAGCAGCTTGGAGGGTAGCGGGGGGGCAAGAGCCGGGGAGCTGTTTTTT

d_call: NA
v_call: TRBV12-3/TRBV12-4
j_call: TRBJ2-5
clone_size: medium-sized
cdr3_aa: CASTPGGGKETQYF
cdr3_nt: TGTGCCAGCACCCCCGGCGGAGGCAAGGAGACCCAGTACTTC

d_call: TRBD1
v_call: TRBV29-1
j_call: TRBJ1-2
clone_size: medium-sized
cdr3_aa: CTYDRDSYGYTF
cdr3_nt: TGCACCTACGATAGGGACAGCTATGGCTACACCTTC

d_call: TRBD2
v_call: TRBV19
j_call: TRBJ2-3
clone_size: many
cdr3_aa: CASKERGSTDTQYF
cdr3_nt: TGTGCCAGTAAGGAGCGGGGAAGCACAGATACGCAGTATTTT

d_call: TRBD1
v_call: TRBV18
j_call: TRBJ1-1
clone_size: many
cdr3_aa: CASSPVTGRLSEAFF
cdr3_nt: TGTGCCAGCTCACCCGTGACAGGGCGACTTTCTGAAGCTTTCTTT

d_call: NA
v_call: TRBV11-2
j_call: TRBJ1-1
clone_size: many
cdr3_aa: CASSLERANTEAFF
cdr3_nt: TGTGCCAGCAGCTTAGAGAGGGCGAACACTGAAGCTTTCTTT

d_call: NA
v_call: TRBV7-9
j_call: TRBJ1-4
clone_size: medium-sized
cdr3_aa: CASSRTVGEKLFF
cdr3_nt: TGTGCCAGCAGCCGTACGGTAGGAGAAAAACTGTTTTTT

d_call: NA
v_call: TRBV30
j_call: TRBJ1-3
clone_size: medium-sized
cdr3_aa: CAGNKGNTIYF
cdr3_nt: TGTGCCGGGAATAAAGGAAACACCATATATTTT

d_call: NA
v_call: TRBV20-1
j_call: TRBJ1-2
clone_size: medium-sized
cdr3_aa: CSAGGDGSNYGYTF
cdr3_nt: TGCAGTGCTGGAGGGGACGGTTCTAACTATGGCTACACCTTC

d_call: NA
v_call: TRBV5-1
j_call: TRBJ2-3
clone_size: many
cdr3_aa: CASSLAGGQDTQYF
cdr3_nt: TGCGCCAGCAGCTTGGCTGGGGGACAAGATACGCAGTATTTT

d_call: TRBD2
v_call: TRBV5-1
j_call: TRBJ2-2
clone_size: many
cdr3_aa: CASSKGTSGGLNTGELFF
cdr3_nt: TGCGCCAGCAGCAAGGGGACTAGCGGGGGGCTGAACACCGGGGAGCTGTTTTTT

d_call: NA
v_call: TRBV2
j_call: TRBJ2-7
clone_size: many
cdr3_aa: CASSPSRLTYEQYF
cdr3_nt: TGTGCCAGCAGTCCTTCCCGTCTAACCTACGAGCAGTACTTC

d_call: TRBD1
v_call: TRBV27
j_call: TRBJ2-5
clone_size: many
cdr3_aa: CASRRDSAYQETQYF
cdr3_nt: TGTGCCAGCAGGAGGGACAGCGCGTACCAAGAGACCCAGTACTTC